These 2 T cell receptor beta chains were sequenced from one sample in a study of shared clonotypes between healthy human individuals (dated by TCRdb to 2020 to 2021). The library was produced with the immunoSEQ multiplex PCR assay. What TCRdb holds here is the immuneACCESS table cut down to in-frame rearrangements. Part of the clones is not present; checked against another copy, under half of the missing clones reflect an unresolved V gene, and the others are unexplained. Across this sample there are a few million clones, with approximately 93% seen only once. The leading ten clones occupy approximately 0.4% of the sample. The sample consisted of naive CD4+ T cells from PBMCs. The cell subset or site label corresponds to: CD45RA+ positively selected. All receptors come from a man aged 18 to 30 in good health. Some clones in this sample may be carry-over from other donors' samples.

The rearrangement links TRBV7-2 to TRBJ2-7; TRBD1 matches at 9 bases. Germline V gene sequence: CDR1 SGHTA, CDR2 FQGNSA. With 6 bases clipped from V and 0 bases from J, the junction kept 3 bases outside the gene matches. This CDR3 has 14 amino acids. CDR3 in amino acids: CASRTGGSSYEQYF. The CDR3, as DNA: TGTGCCAGCAGGACAGGGGGGAGCTCCTACGAGCAGTACTTC. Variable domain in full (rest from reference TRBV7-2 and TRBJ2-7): GAGVSQSPSNKVTEKGKDVELRCDPISGHTALYWYRQSLGQGLEFLIYFQGNSAPDKSGLPSDRFSAERTGGSVSTLTIQRTQQEDSAVYLCASRTGGSSYEQYFGPGTRLTVT.

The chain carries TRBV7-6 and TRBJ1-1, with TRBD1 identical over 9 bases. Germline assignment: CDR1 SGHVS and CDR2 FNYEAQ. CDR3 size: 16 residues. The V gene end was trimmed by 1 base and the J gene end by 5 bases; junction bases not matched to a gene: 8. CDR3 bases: TGTGCCAGCAGCTTAGGGGGGACAGGGAAAAAGACTGAAGCTTTCTTT. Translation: CASSLGGTGKKTEAFF.